These 31 T cell receptor beta chains came from one sample sequenced in a study of blood T cells in healthy people across ages. Primers used in a second PCR of roughly 6 to 11 cycles were a sample-barcoded 5' primer and a J-beta primer mix. TCRdb independently ran MiXCR on the 5' RACE reads; one entry per CDR3 protein. The sample consists of 780,000 or so distinct CDR3 sequences, approximately 60% of them appearing once. Sequencing used blood. The receptor source for this set is a middle-aged man in good health.

About this clonotype itself: A much bigger clone sits one base away, suggesting this may be a read error. The chain recombines TRBV5-1 with TRBJ1-1; 12 positions agree with TRBD1. V shed 3 bases, J shed 13 bases, and the junction held 19 bases outside the gene matches. The CDR3 runs to 17 residues. CDR1 and CDR2 (germline): SGHRS, YFSETQ. Written as DNA, the CDR3 is TGCGCCAGCAGCTCGTCCGGGACAGGGGGCCTAGTCGTCGGTGGTTTCTTT. Amino acid sequence: CASSSSGTGGLVVGGFF. Variable domain in full (rest from reference TRBV5-1 and TRBJ1-1): KAGVTQTPRYLIKTRGQQVTLSCSPISGHRSVSWYQQTPGQGLQFLFEYFSETQRNKGNFPGRFSGRQFSNSRSEMNVSTLELGDSALYLCASSSSGTGGLVVGGFFGQGTRLTVV.

The chain uses TRBV7-2 and TRBJ1-5; D unresolved. The CDR3 extends over 14 amino acids. From germline, CDR1 is SGHTA and CDR2 FQGNSA. Deletions cut 4 bases from V and 6 bases from J, with 13 bases between. CDR3 region: CASSSDYGGQPQHF. In nucleotides, the CDR3 is TGTGCCAGCAGCTCAGACTACGGCGGTCAGCCCCAGCATTTT.

This chain joins TRBV5-6 and TRBJ1-6; the D is unclear. The germline gives CDR1 SGHDT, CDR2 YYEEEE. Trimming cost V 4 bases and J 8 bases, with 13 bases left between them. The CDR3 has 14 amino acids. The CDR3 bases are TGTGCCAGCAGCCTCCGGACGAGTTATTCACCCCTCCACTTT. Amino acids: CASSLRTSYSPLHF.

This clonotype was observed a handful of times. This chain links TRBV12-3 or TRBV12-4 with TRBJ1-5; D gene uncertain. The CDR3 is 12 residues long. V lost 4 bases, J lost 4 bases, and 5 bases lay in between. The CDR3 spells CASSYLNQPQHF. The DNA for the CDR3 is TGTGCCAGCAGTTACCTAAATCAGCCCCAGCATTTT.

Here the CDR3 reads CASSEVGATNEKLFF. The DNA for the CDR3 is TGTGCCAGCAGTGAAGTGGGAGCAACTAATGAAAAACTGTTTTTT. This chain links TRBV2 with TRBJ1-4, with unresolved D. CDR1 and CDR2 from the germline V gene are SNHLY and FYNNEI. The CDR3 loop spans 15 amino acids. The V and J ends lost 1 base and 0 bases respectively, with 6 bases between them.

This clonotype showed up just a few times. This chain uses TRBV28 with TRBJ2-6, with D perhaps TRBD1 (8 bases). V was clipped by 7 bases and J by 4 bases, with 23 bases between them. Germline assignment: CDR1 MDHEN and CDR2 SYDVKM. This CDR3 spans 18 amino acids. The CDR3 bases are TGTGCCAGCACCGAACGTGACAGGGGACTATTGGGGGCCAACGTCCTGACTTTC. Protein sequence: CASTERDRGLLGANVLTF.

This chain joins TRBV5-1 and TRBJ2-1, with 9 bases aligning to TRBD2. The CDR3 extends over 15 amino acids. Trimming cost V 2 bases and J 8 bases; bases outside gene matches: 8. Per the germline V gene, CDR1 is SGHRS and CDR2 is YFSETQ. CDR3 protein: CASSLARTSAHEQFF. The CDR3 DNA follows: TGCGCCAGCAGCTTAGCAAGGACTAGCGCCCATGAGCAGTTCTTC.

This clonotype was found a few times. The chain has TRBV27 and TRBJ2-4; D is undetermined. CDR3 length: 15 amino acids. Per germline, CDR1 MNHEY and CDR2 SMNVEV (reference sequence). Trimming removed 0 bases from V and 2 bases from J, with 8 bases in between. The CDR3 loop reads CASSLSMGPKNIQYF. CDR3 in DNA: TGTGCCAGCAGTTTATCTATGGGTCCCAAAAACATTCAGTACTTC.

V and J are TRBV3-1 and TRBJ1-4, with D unresolved. Trimming pared 2 bases from V and 0 bases from J, leaving 10 bases between. CDR1 LGHDT and CDR2 YNNKEL come from the germline V gene (reference sequence). There are 16 residues in the CDR3. This chain's CDR3 is CASSQFPPTTNEKLFF. The CDR3 DNA sequence: TGTGCCAGCAGCCAATTTCCCCCAACAACTAATGAAAAACTGTTTTTT.

The rearrangement joins TRBV3-1 to TRBJ2-5; the D call may be TRBD1 or TRBD2 (5 bases each). Germline CDR1 and CDR2: LGHDT and YNNKEL (reference sequence). This CDR3 comprises 15 residues. V was pared by 1 base and J by 5 bases, with 14 bases between. The CDR3 spells CASSQGAGSGETQYF. The DNA of the CDR3 is TGTGCCAGCAGCCAAGGAGCAGGGAGTGGGGAGACCCAGTACTTC.

This clonotype was seen only a few times. The chain combines TRBV7-9 with TRBJ2-7; D possibly matches TRBD1 or TRBD2 (5 bases each). V was shortened by 5 bases and J by 2 bases, with 13 bases between the two germline ends. This CDR3 comprises 14 residues. The germline CDR1 and CDR2 sequences are SEHNR and FQNEAQ (reference sequence). The CDR3 sequence is CASSPVGAPYEQYF. In DNA, the CDR3 is TGTGCCAGCAGCCCCGTCGGGGCGCCCTACGAGCAGTACTTC.

In DNA form, the CDR3 reads TGTGCCAGCAGCGTGAAGGGGGACAATTGGGGGAATAATCAGCCCCAGCATTTT. Its translation: CASSVKGDNWGNNQPQHF. This chain uses TRBV6-1 with TRBJ1-5; D possibly corresponds to TRBD1 (6 bases). In germline, CDR1 is MNHNS, CDR2 SASEGT. V was shortened by 6 bases and J by 4 bases, with 25 bases between the two germline ends. CDR3 length: 18 residues.

In this sample, this clonotype turned up a few times. The V gene is TRBV4-2, the J gene TRBJ2-3, with TRBD2 matching over 14 bases. Germline V gene lookup returns CDR1 LGHNA and CDR2 YNFKEQ. This CDR3 spans 18 amino acids. J was trimmed by 3 bases and V by 0 bases; bases with no gene match: 5. The CDR3 DNA sequence: TGTGCCAGCAGCCAAGATGGGACTAGCGGGGGACGAACAGATACGCAGTATTTT. This translates into CASSQDGTSGGRTDTQYF.

The rearrangement links TRBV9 to TRBJ2-5; 7 bases fit TRBD1. The assigned J gene may be wrong: the sequence end matches TRBJ2-7 better. Germline V gives CDR1 SGDLS, CDR2 YYNGEE. The CDR3 is 14 residues long. CDR3 loop: CASSVATGSYEQYF. CDR3 in DNA: TGTGCCAGCAGCGTTGCGACAGGGTCCTACGAGCAGTACTTC.

This clonotype showed up just a few times. The V and J genes are TRBV11-3 and TRBJ2-3; the D is unclear. This CDR3 spans 15 amino acids. The ends were cut back, 3 bases at V and 6 bases at J, with 16 bases in the middle. Germline V gives CDR1 SGHNT, CDR2 YENEEA. The CDR3, as DNA: TGTGCCAGCAGCTTTCGGCGGTCCCTCGCGGATACGCAGTATTTT. This translates into CASSFRRSLADTQYF.

This chain links TRBV4-2 with TRBJ1-2; a weak D match, TRBD1 (6 bases). The CDR3 extends over 17 amino acids. V gave up 0 bases and J gave up 6 bases, with 20 bases separating them. Germline V CDR1 and CDR2: LGHNA, YNFKEQ. This CDR3 is CASSQENYRRGEDGYTF. The CDR3 nucleotides read TGTGCCAGCAGCCAAGAAAATTATAGGAGGGGGGAGGATGGCTACACCTTC.

This chain joins TRBV28 and TRBJ1-6; no reliable D call. CDR1 is MDHEN, CDR2 SYDVKM, per germline. V lost 6 bases and J lost 1, with 16 bases in between. The CDR3 has 17 residues. The CDR3 DNA reads TGTGCCAGCAGGAATGCAAGGATGGTGTCCTATAATTCACCCCTCCACTTT. Translating it yields CASRNARMVSYNSPLHF.

As DNA, the CDR3 is TGTGCCAGCAGCTTAGTGGTGGCAGATACGCAGTATTTT. This gives the protein CASSLVVADTQYF. The chain has TRBV7-9 and TRBJ2-3; D remains unclear. Trimming took 1 base from V and 4 from J, leaving 6 bases between them. Germline-derived CDR1 and CDR2 are SEHNR and FQNEAQ (reference sequence). The CDR3 contains 13 residues.

This clonotype was found once. V is TRBV6-2 or TRBV6-3 and J is TRBJ2-7, with D possibly matching TRBD2 (6 bases). Germline loops: CDR1 MNHEY, CDR2 SVGEGT. The CDR3 runs to 14 residues. Trimming left V 6 bases short and J 4 bases short, with 16 bases between. DNA of the CDR3: TGTGCCAGCAGCACCTCCAGGGAGGTTTACGAGCAGTACTTC. Residues: CASSTSREVYEQYF.

The V call is TRBV6-2 or TRBV6-3, the J call TRBJ2-3; D not certain. Trimming cost V 7 bases and J 10 bases, with 15 bases left between them. The CDR3 has 12 residues. Germline loops: CDR1 MNHEY, CDR2 SVGEGT. The CDR3 reads CASTAARSAQYF. DNA of the CDR3: TGTGCCAGCACCGCCGCCAGATCCGCGCAGTATTTT.

The chain recombines TRBV5-5 with TRBJ1-6; the match to TRBD1 covers 9 bases. V was clipped by 1 base and J by 8 bases; unmatched bases: 7. The CDR3 loop spans 16 amino acids. Germline-derived CDR1 and CDR2 are SGHKS and YYEKEE (reference sequence). The CDR3 sequence is CASSLRGGQGYSPLHF. DNA for the CDR3: TGTGCCAGCAGCTTGCGGGGGGGACAGGGATATTCACCCCTCCACTTT.

The rearrangement uses TRBV6-4 and TRBJ2-1, with D perhaps TRBD1 (6 bases). The closer fit of TRBJ2-7 to the DNA end suggests the J call may be wrong. Looked up from germline, CDR1 is MRHNA and CDR2 is SNTAGT. CDR3 length: 15 residues. The CDR3: CASSPEGETYNEQYF. The CDR3, as DNA: TGTGCCAGCAGTCCCGAGGGGGAGACCTACAATGAGCAGTACTTC.

This clonotype appeared a few times. The chain is built from TRBV29-1 and TRBJ1-2, with a possible D match to TRBD1 (5 bases). The CDR3 contains 18 residues. Germline V gene lookup returns CDR1 SQVTM and CDR2 ANQGSEA. V was trimmed by 6 bases and J by 7 bases, leaving 33 bases between them. The DNA for the CDR3 is TGCAGCGTGAAAAAAACAGGTCAAGATCTTTTGGATTGGGGTGGCTACACCTTC. This sequence encodes CSVKKTGQDLLDWGGYTF.

This clonotype was detected only a few times. This CDR3 is CASSQDPGHRNQPQHF. The CDR3 DNA reads as TGCGCCAGCAGCCAAGACCCGGGACACCGCAATCAGCCCCAGCATTTT. The chain uses TRBV4-1 and TRBJ1-5, with a tentative D call TRBD1 (6 bases). CDR1 is MGHRA and CDR2 is YSYEKL in the germline V gene. The germline V and J ends were trimmed by 0 bases and 2 bases, with 11 bases remaining between them. This CDR3 has 16 residues.

This rearrangement joins TRBV27 to TRBJ1-2; D might be TRBD1 (5 bases). V lost 6 bases and J lost 4, with 18 bases in between. Germline V gene sequence: CDR1 MNHEY, CDR2 SMNVEV (reference sequence). The CDR3 extends over 15 amino acids. The CDR3 region is CASSSGGEGFYGYTF. In DNA, the CDR3 is TGTGCCAGCAGCTCCGGGGGTGAAGGCTTCTATGGCTACACCTTC.

The V gene is TRBV7-3, the J gene TRBJ2-1, with 8 positions matching TRBD2. Germline CDR1 and CDR2: SGHTA and FQGTGA. The CDR3 has 15 amino acids. Unmatched junction bases numbered 3, after V lost 5 bases and J lost 0 bases. Written as DNA, the CDR3 is TGTGCCAGCAGCCGGGAGGGAAGCTCCTACAATGAGCAGTTCTTC. Translating it yields CASSREGSSYNEQFF.

This clonotype has more than one count but fewer than ten. The chain recombines TRBV3-1 with TRBJ1-2; the D is unclear. The germline CDR1 and CDR2 sequences are LGHDT and YNNKEL (reference sequence). Trimming cost V 0 bases and J 6 bases, with 17 bases left between them. CDR3 length: 16 amino acids. The CDR3 region is CASSQDLARYGDGYTF. For the CDR3, the DNA is TGTGCCAGCAGCCAAGATTTGGCTCGGTACGGGGATGGCTACACCTTC.

The CDR3 spells CASSLDRGMNEQFF. The CDR3 DNA follows: TGTGCCAGCAGTCTTGACAGGGGGATGAATGAGCAGTTCTTC. The chain employs TRBV2 and TRBJ2-1, with 9 bases aligning to TRBD1. The junction had 6 bases not matched to a gene; V was cut back by 5 bases and J by 7 bases. CDR1 and CDR2 (germline): SNHLY, FYNNEI. The CDR3 sequence is 14 residues long.

This clonotype was picked up a small number of times. The chain combines TRBV7-8 with TRBJ2-4, with 7 bases fitting TRBD1. The trim removed 3 bases at V and 15 bases at J, leaving 5 bases unmatched. The CDR3 totals 11 residues. CDR1 SGHVS and CDR2 FQNEAQ come from the germline V gene. The CDR3 here is CASSLLDRVYF. The CDR3 DNA is TGTGCCAGCAGCTTGCTCGACAGGGTGTACTTC.

The rearrangement joins TRBV6-1 to TRBJ2-6; TRBD1 aligns across 7 bases. The CDR3 sequence is 16 residues long. CDR1 is MNHNS and CDR2 is SASEGT in the germline V gene. After removal of 6 bases from V and 5 bases from J, the junction contained 10 bases not matched to a gene. The CDR3 is CASSSTGVSRANVLTF. The CDR3 DNA sequence: TGTGCCAGCAGCTCAACAGGGGTGTCTAGGGCCAACGTCCTGACTTTC.

This clonotype has a handful of counts. The rearrangement joins TRBV12-3 or TRBV12-4 to TRBJ2-6; D call uncertain. CDR3 length: 16 residues. The V end was cut by 3 bases, the J end by 1 base, with 10 bases between. The CDR3 bases are TGTGCCAGCAGTTTGGTCCCGGTGTCTGGGGCCAACGTCCTGACTTTC. Translation: CASSLVPVSGANVLTF.